This T cell receptor beta chain comes out of a study of blood T cell repertoires in COVID-19. The CDR3 is 14 residues long. The germline V gene encodes CDR1 MNHEY and CDR2 SVGAGI. With V trimmed by 4 bases and J by 10 bases, 4 bases remained unmatched. The assay was immunoSEQ multiplex PCR, and TCRdb's table has in-frame clones only and misses some. Altogether 42,000 or so clones are present, over 75% being singletons, with the ten largest covering 30% to 40%. V and J are TRBV6-5 and TRBJ1-6, with 10 bases matching TRBD1. The receptor was derived from a man in his forties with active or convalescent COVID-19. Sequencing used peripheral blood. This CDR3 reads CASSSDRGLSPLHF. The CDR3 nucleotides are TGTGCCAGCAGTTCCGACAGGGGGCTCTCACCCCTCCACTTT.